The 19 T cell receptor beta chains listed next were all sequenced from one sample in a study of T cell responses to AZD1222 COVID-19 vaccine. Produced via immunoSEQ multiplex PCR; TCRdb's table is partial and in-frame only. The sample has fewer than 300,000 clones, approximately 93% seen once. The material was peripheral blood, obtained on day 0 of AZD1222 vaccination. These TCRs come from an adult in good health.

The chain recombines TRBV5-4 with TRBJ2-7, with D possibly being TRBD2 (7 bases). V lost 8 bases and J lost 2, with 14 bases in between. The CDR3 totals 13 residues. Germline CDR1 reads SGHNT; CDR2 reads YYREEE (reference sequence). CDR3 amino acids: CARGGGPTYEQYF. As DNA, the CDR3 is TGTGCCAGAGGGGGGGGTCCAACCTACGAGCAGTACTTC.

The CDR3: CATSDSGTGNNEQFF. The CDR3 bases are TGTGCCACCAGTGATTCTGGGACAGGGAACAATGAGCAGTTCTTC. The V and J genes are TRBV24-1 and TRBJ2-1; 9 nucleotides agree with TRBD1. After removal of 2 bases from V and 5 bases from J, the junction contained 3 bases not matched to a gene. The length of the CDR3 is 15 residues. Germline CDR1 reads KGHDR; CDR2 reads SFDVKD.

V gene TRBV6-2 or TRBV6-3 combines with J gene TRBJ2-5, with D possibly TRBD2 on 6 matching bases. In germline, CDR1 is MNHEY, CDR2 SVGEGT. This CDR3 contains 14 residues. V lost 0 bases to trimming and J lost 6 bases, with 11 bases between them. The DNA for the CDR3 is TGTGCCAGCAGTTACTCTGCGGGATCAAAGACCCAGTACTTC. It is translated as CASSYSAGSKTQYF.

This clone was recorded once. The rearrangement links TRBV5-1 to TRBJ2-7; D unresolved. The CDR3 runs 14 residues. Trimming pared 1 base from V and 3 bases from J, leaving 11 bases between. Germline-derived CDR1 and CDR2 are SGHRS and YFSETQ. This CDR3 reads CASSLLPGSYEQYF. In DNA form, the CDR3 reads TGCGCCAGCAGCTTGCTACCGGGTAGCTACGAGCAGTACTTC.

This sequence joins TRBV7-8 and TRBJ1-5, with 7 bases aligning to TRBD1. V shed 5 bases and J 5 bases; nucleotides not matched to a gene: 9. The CDR3 runs to 15 residues. In germline, CDR1 is SGHVS, CDR2 FQNEAQ. The CDR3 is CASSLDRDSYQPQHF. CDR3 sequence (DNA): TGTGCCAGCAGCCTAGACAGGGACAGTTATCAGCCCCAGCATTTT.

The rearrangement links TRBV5-1 to TRBJ2-2; possibly TRBD1 or TRBD2 for D (5 bases each). This CDR3 contains 13 residues. Germline V gene data show CDR1 as SGHRS and CDR2 as YFSETQ. V was pared by 4 bases and J by 4 bases, with 8 bases between. Here the CDR3 reads CASSRDGTGELFF. CDR3 in DNA: TGCGCCAGCAGCCGGGACGGCACCGGGGAGCTGTTTTTT. The variable domain in full, completed from reference TRBV5-1 and TRBJ2-2, reads KAGVTQTPRYLIKTRGQQVTLSCSPISGHRSVSWYQQTPGQGLQFLFEYFSETQRNKGNFPGRFSGRQFSNSRSEMNVSTLELGDSALYLCASSRDGTGELFFGEGSRLTVL.

The rearrangement uses TRBV28 and TRBJ2-7; 7 bases match TRBD1. The length of the CDR3 is 15 residues. Germline loops: CDR1 MDHEN, CDR2 SYDVKM. V shed 3 bases and J 6 bases; nucleotides not matched to a gene: 11. The CDR3 sequence is CASSFVGQAEGEQYF. Here the CDR3 DNA reads TGTGCCAGCAGTTTCGTCGGACAGGCCGAGGGCGAGCAGTACTTC.

The CDR3 DNA reads as TGTGCCAGCAGCTTACATCCAGGGATGAACACTGAAGCTTTCTTT. Its translation: CASSLHPGMNTEAFF. The chain combines TRBV7-9 with TRBJ1-1; possibly TRBD1 for D (5 bases). CDR1 is SEHNR, CDR2 FQNEAQ, per germline (reference sequence). The V end lost 2 bases, the J end lost 0 bases, and 10 bases lay between the germline ends. The CDR3 length is 15 residues.

V gene TRBV11-2 combines with J gene TRBJ1-6; TRBD1 aligns across 7 bases. CDR1 is SGHAT, CDR2 FQNNGV, per germline. With V trimmed by 5 bases and J by 6 bases, 7 bases remained unmatched. The CDR3 runs to 15 residues. The CDR3 sequence is CASSILGQTNSPLHF. The CDR3 nucleotides read TGTGCCAGCAGCATCCTGGGACAGACTAATTCACCCCTCCACTTT. Filled out from reference TRBV11-2 and TRBJ1-6, the complete variable domain reads EAGVAQSPRYKIIEKRQSVAFWCNPISGHATLYWYQQILGQGPKLLIQFQNNGVVDDSQLPKDRFSAERLKGVDSTLKIQPAKLEDSAVYLCASSILGQTNSPLHFGNGTRLTVT.

This chain connects TRBV7-9 to TRBJ1-2; 10 positions agree with TRBD1. CDR1 is SEHNR and CDR2 is FQNEAQ in the germline V gene (reference sequence). V lost 5 bases, J lost 4 bases, and 4 bases stayed unmatched. The CDR3 is 14 amino acids. CDR3 DNA sequence: TGTGCCAGCAGCCCGAGGACAGGGGGCTATGGCTACACCTTC. It translates to CASSPRTGGYGYTF.

The DNA for the CDR3 is TGTGCCAGCAGTCTGGGACTAGCGGCAGATACGCAGTATTTT. Translation gives CASSLGLAADTQYF. This chain connects TRBV27 to TRBJ2-3; 11 bases are a match to TRBD2. The germline CDR1 and CDR2 sequences are MNHEY and SMNVEV (reference sequence). This CDR3 has 14 residues. V gave up 5 bases and J gave up 4 bases; unmatched junction bases: 2.

The rearrangement uses TRBV7-6 and TRBJ1-1; maybe TRBD1 (5 bases). CDR3 length: 13 residues. From germline, CDR1 is SGHVS and CDR2 FNYEAQ. The germline V and J ends were trimmed by 5 bases and 3 bases, with 10 bases remaining between them. CDR3 protein: CASSLQGYTEAFF. The DNA for the CDR3 is TGTGCCAGCAGCCTCCAGGGCTACACTGAAGCTTTCTTT.

V is TRBV25-1 and J is TRBJ1-4, with a possible D match to TRBD1 (6 bases). Trimming left V 4 bases short and J 8 bases short, with 20 bases between. Germline V CDR1 and CDR2: MGHDK, SYGVNS. This CDR3 region has 16 residues. This chain's CDR3 is CASSALSGQPGEKLFF. DNA for the CDR3: TGTGCCAGCAGTGCCCTCTCCGGACAGCCGGGCGAAAAACTGTTTTTT.

This clone was observed once. The chain is built from TRBV6-5 and TRBJ1-2, with 8 bases lining up with TRBD1. CDR3 length equals 14 residues. V lost 6 bases and J lost 6; bases outside the gene matches: 9. CDR1 is MNHEY and CDR2 is SVGAGI in the germline V gene. The CDR3 DNA follows: TGTGCCAGCAGCCGGACAGGGAGAGAAAATGGCTACACCTTC. Amino acid sequence: CASSRTGRENGYTF.

The chain combines TRBV4-3 with TRBJ1-1, with no clear D. V lost 0 bases and J lost 1, with 6 bases in between. The CDR3 runs 14 residues. In germline, CDR1 is LGHNA, CDR2 YSLEER. CDR3 in DNA: TGCGCCAGCAGCCAAGATTACCCGAACACTGAAGCTTTCTTT. This gives the protein CASSQDYPNTEAFF.

This clone has more than one count but fewer than ten. This sequence joins TRBV27 and TRBJ1-1; possible D gene TRBD1, 6 bases. The CDR3 extends over 17 amino acids. CDR1 MNHEY and CDR2 SMNVEV come from the germline V gene (reference sequence). Trimming cost V 3 bases and J 0 bases, with 17 bases left between them. CDR3 sequence reads: CASSFTGTLTLNTEAFF. Written as DNA, the CDR3 is TGTGCCAGCAGTTTTACCGGGACACTTACCTTGAACACTGAAGCTTTCTTT.

Turning to this clone: Other DNA sequences from this sample encode an identical CDR3 as well. This rearrangement joins TRBV7-2 to TRBJ2-7; TRBD1 aligns across 8 bases. Germline loops: CDR1 SGHTA, CDR2 FQGNSA. Trimming removed 4 bases from V and 3 bases from J; junction bases left unmatched: 5. This CDR3 comprises 14 residues. The CDR3 DNA sequence: TGTGCCAGCAGCTCAACAGGGGGAGGCTACGAGCAGTACTTC. It encodes CASSSTGGGYEQYF. Supplemented by reference TRBV7-2 and TRBJ2-7, the full variable domain reads GAGVSQSPSNKVTEKGKDVELRCDPISGHTALYWYRQSLGQGLEFLIYFQGNSAPDKSGLPSDRFSAERTGGSVSTLTIQRTQQEDSAVYLCASSSTGGGYEQYFGPGTRLTVT.

The V gene is TRBV27, the J gene TRBJ1-4, with 8 bases identical to TRBD1. CDR3 length equals 15 residues. The trim removed 7 bases at V and 5 bases at J, leaving 9 bases unmatched. Germline V CDR1 and CDR2: MNHEY, SMNVEV (reference sequence). CDR3 DNA sequence: TGTGCCAGCAAGGGTTTGTGGACAGGGAATGAAAAACTGTTTTTT. Protein sequence: CASKGLWTGNEKLFF.

This rearrangement joins TRBV27 to TRBJ2-1; D not certain. CDR1 and CDR2 (germline): MNHEY, SMNVEV (reference sequence). This CDR3 has 16 amino acids. Between the trimmed V and J ends, which lost 2 bases and 0 bases, there was a span of 11 bases. CDR3 sequence (DNA): TGTGCCAGCAGTTTAGATTCCTTCGGCTCCTACAATGAGCAGTTCTTC. It codes for CASSLDSFGSYNEQFF.